Shown below are 20 T cell receptor beta chains from a single sample sequenced in a study of blood T cell repertoires in COVID-19. Using immunoSEQ multiplex PCR, the repertoire was profiled, and TCRdb retains in-frame clones only, with some absent. The sample has roughly 270,000 clones; nearly 90% are singletons. Input material: peripheral blood. The receptor source for this set is a man aged 18 to 30 with active or convalescent COVID-19.

The chain's CDR3 is CASGLGIWGNTIYF. The DNA for the CDR3 is TGTGCTAGTGGTCTCGGGATTTGGGGAAACACCATATATTTT. V gene TRBV12-5 combines with J gene TRBJ1-3; D is undetermined. Germline CDR1 is LGHNT and CDR2 is FRNRAP. This CDR3 comprises 14 residues. V lost 5 bases and J lost 4, with 12 bases in between.

The chain couples TRBV7-8 to TRBJ1-6, with TRBD1 matching over 11 bases. The ends lost 5 bases at V and 9 bases at J; junction bases unmatched: 6. Germline CDR1 SGHVS, CDR2 FQNEAQ. CDR3 size: 15 residues. DNA of the CDR3: TGTGCCAGCAGCCCACCCGGGACAGGGGGTTCACCCCTCCACTTT. It translates to CASSPPGTGGSPLHF. Filled out from reference TRBV7-8 and TRBJ1-6, the complete variable domain reads GAGVSQSPRYKVAKRGQDVALRCDPISGHVSLFWYQQALGQGPEFLTYFQNEAQLDKSGLPSDRFFAERPEGSVSTLKIQRTQQEDSAVYLCASSPPGTGGSPLHFGNGTRLTVT.

This clone was picked up one time. The chain recombines TRBV4-3 with TRBJ2-7, with 9 bases aligning to TRBD2. J was trimmed by 5 bases and V by 4 bases; bases with no gene match: 9. This CDR3 is built from 15 residues. Germline CDR1 is LGHNA and CDR2 is YSLEER. CDR3 coding DNA: TGCGCCAGCAGCCGAAGCGGGGGGATACCCCACGAGCAGTACTTC. Residues: CASSRSGGIPHEQYF.

The chain has TRBV10-1 and TRBJ2-7, with D maybe TRBD1 (6 bases). The CDR3 extends over 10 amino acids. Germline V gene data show CDR1 as WNHNN and CDR2 as SYGVQD (reference sequence). Trimming cost V 10 bases and J 6 bases, with 10 bases left between them. For the CDR3, the DNA is TGCGCCAATACAGGGTGCGAGCAGTACTTC. Translation: CANTGCEQYF.

The V gene is TRBV7-3, the J gene TRBJ2-1; D call uncertain. Germline CDR1 reads SGHTA; CDR2 reads FQGTGA. Trimming shortened V by 6 bases and J by 1 base, and 16 bases separated the two germline ends. CDR3 size: 16 residues. The CDR3 sequence is CASSHSPVPSYNEQFF. CDR3 nucleotides: TGTGCCAGCAGTCACAGCCCCGTACCTTCCTACAATGAGCAGTTCTTC. Complete variable domain (other parts from reference TRBV7-3 and TRBJ2-1): GAGVSQTPSNKVTEKGKYVELRCDPISGHTALYWYRQSLGQGPEFLIYFQGTGAADDSGLPNDRFFAVRPEGSVSTLKIQRTERGDSAVYLCASSHSPVPSYNEQFFGPGTRLTVL.

The CDR3 coding sequence is TGCGCCAGACGACAGCGAGAGTACCAAGAGACCCAGTACTTC. This codes for CARRQREYQETQYF. J is TRBJ2-5 and V is TRBV5-1; D perhaps matches TRBD1 (5 bases). Between the trimmed V and J ends, which lost 8 bases and 0 bases, there was a span of 14 bases. Germline lookup yields CDR1 SGHRS and CDR2 YFSETQ. This CDR3 has 14 residues.

The chain recombines TRBV6-4 with TRBJ1-4; unclear D gene. V was clipped by 5 bases and J by 7 bases, with 11 bases between them. Per the germline V gene, CDR1 is MRHNA and CDR2 is SNTAGT. The CDR3 extends over 13 amino acids. As DNA, the CDR3 is TGTGCCAGCAGTCGGGAGGTGTTTGAAAAACTGTTTTTT. It specifies CASSREVFEKLFF.

The chain links TRBV13 to TRBJ2-7, with 7 bases identical to TRBD1. The germline V gene encodes CDR1 PRHDT and CDR2 FYEKMQ (reference sequence). V shed 5 bases and J 0 bases; nucleotides not matched to a gene: 4. This CDR3 comprises 14 residues. This chain's CDR3 is CASSPGDSSYEQYF. Here the CDR3 DNA reads TGTGCCAGCAGCCCCGGGGACAGCTCCTACGAGCAGTACTTC.

In its sample, this clone was seen once. V and J are TRBV12-3 or TRBV12-4 and TRBJ2-2; D remains unclear. CDR3 length equals 13 residues. The V and J ends lost 2 bases and 6 bases respectively, with 7 bases between them. The CDR3 DNA reads TGTGCCAGCAGTTTATTAGTCCCCGGGGAGCTGTTTTTT. This sequence encodes CASSLLVPGELFF.

The chain employs TRBV13 and TRBJ1-1, with 7 bases aligning to TRBD1. CDR1 and CDR2 from the germline V gene are PRHDT and FYEKMQ (reference sequence). Trimming took 3 bases from V and 6 from J; bases not matched to a gene: 7. This CDR3 has 14 amino acids. The CDR3: CASSFAGQVAEAFF. DNA for the CDR3: TGTGCCAGCAGCTTCGCAGGACAGGTTGCTGAAGCTTTCTTT.

This CDR3 reads CASGQLKKLFF. The DNA of the CDR3 is TGTGCCAGTGGACAGCTAAAAAAACTGTTTTTT. The chain is built from TRBV7-6 and TRBJ1-4; a weak D match, TRBD1 (6 bases). V lost 9 bases and J 9 bases, leaving 11 bases between the germline ends. The CDR3 totals 11 residues. CDR1 and CDR2 (germline): SGHVS, FNYEAQ.

The J gene is TRBJ2-7, the V gene TRBV2; D may be TRBD2 (6 bases). The germline V gene has CDR1 SNHLY and CDR2 FYNNEI. V was cut by 0 bases and J by 2 bases, with 17 bases left in between. The CDR3 spans 17 residues. CDR3 region: CASSEALIRELPYEQYF. The CDR3 region has the DNA TGTGCCAGCAGTGAAGCGCTTATCCGGGAGCTTCCCTACGAGCAGTACTTC.

The V call is TRBV7-9, the J call TRBJ2-2; tentatively, D is TRBD2 (6 bases). Germline values: CDR1 SEHNR, CDR2 FQNEAQ (reference sequence). The CDR3 totals 12 residues. The germline V and J ends were trimmed by 8 bases and 5 bases, with 9 bases remaining between them. The CDR3 spells CASPGGTGELFF. The CDR3 nucleotides are TGTGCCAGCCCCGGGGGAACCGGGGAGCTGTTTTTT.

The chain combines TRBV19 with TRBJ1-5; 7 bases map to TRBD1. Germline-derived CDR1 and CDR2 are LNHDA and SQIVND (reference sequence). The CDR3 contains 15 residues. After removal of 6 bases from V and 1 base from J, the junction contained 6 bases not matched to a gene. Here the CDR3 DNA reads TGTGCCAGTAGAACGGGACAGAGAAGCAATCAGCCCCAGCATTTT. Its translation: CASRTGQRSNQPQHF. Using reference TRBV19 and TRBJ1-5 for the parts outside the CDR3, the full variable domain is DGGITQSPKYLFRKEGQNVTLSCEQNLNHDAMYWYRQDPGQGLRLIYYSQIVNDFQKGDIAEGYSVSREKKESFPLTVTSAQKNPTAFYLCASRTGQRSNQPQHFGDGTRLSIL.

This clone was counted between two and nine times. The V call is TRBV5-1, the J call TRBJ1-2; tentative D call: TRBD1 (6 bases). Germline V lookup: CDR1 SGHRS, CDR2 YFSETQ. This CDR3 comprises 17 residues. The V gene lost 0 bases and the J gene lost 1 base, with 16 bases spanning the gap. The CDR3 nucleotides read TGCGCCAGCAGCTTGGGGGCCAGGGGAGAGATTAACTATGGCTACACCTTC. It specifies CASSLGARGEINYGYTF.

This chain uses TRBV27 with TRBJ1-1; perhaps TRBD1 as D (6 bases). The CDR3 extends over 13 amino acids. Trimming shortened V by 7 bases and J by 7 bases, and 16 bases separated the two germline ends. Looked up from germline, CDR1 is MNHEY and CDR2 is SMNVEV (reference sequence). The CDR3 reads CASMRGAQGEAFF. In DNA, the CDR3 is TGTGCCAGCATGCGGGGGGCGCAAGGTGAAGCTTTCTTT.

The J gene is TRBJ1-2, the V gene TRBV6-5, with 8 nucleotides matching TRBD1. In germline, CDR1 is MNHEY, CDR2 SVGAGI. V was clipped by 5 bases and J by 7 bases; unmatched bases: 6. This CDR3 has 13 residues. The CDR3, as DNA: TGTGCCAGCAGTAAGGGACAGGCGGGTGGCTACACCTTC. Translating it yields CASSKGQAGGYTF.

This sequence joins TRBV7-2 and TRBJ2-7, with a tentative D call TRBD1 (6 bases). Germline CDR1 and CDR2: SGHTA and FQGNSA. The germline V and J ends were trimmed by 0 bases and 0 bases, with 9 bases remaining between them. CDR3 length equals 15 residues. The CDR3 here is CASSLAGASSYEQYF. The CDR3 DNA sequence: TGTGCCAGCAGCTTAGCGGGGGCAAGCTCCTACGAGCAGTACTTC. The complete variable domain, with remaining parts taken from reference TRBV7-2 and TRBJ2-7, reads GAGVSQSPSNKVTEKGKDVELRCDPISGHTALYWYRQSLGQGLEFLIYFQGNSAPDKSGLPSDRFSAERTGGSVSTLTIQRTQQEDSAVYLCASSLAGASSYEQYFGPGTRLTVT.

In regard to this clone: Other DNA variants within this sample encode the same CDR3. The chain joins TRBV29-1 to TRBJ2-7; 11 bases align to TRBD1. The CDR3 is 15 residues long. Germline V gene sequence: CDR1 SQVTM, CDR2 ANQGSEA. Trimming at V came to 4 bases and at J to 4 bases, leaving 9 bases not matched to a gene. For the CDR3, the DNA is TGCAGCGTTGTTGGGGGGACAGGGGGGCGGTACGAGCAGTACTTC. Its protein product is CSVVGGTGGRYEQYF.

The chain couples TRBV12-3 or TRBV12-4 to TRBJ2-7; no reliable D call. V was clipped by 1 base and J by 5 bases, with 9 bases between them. This CDR3 has 13 amino acids. The CDR3 loop reads CASSLVSTHEQYF. The CDR3, as DNA: TGTGCCAGCAGTTTAGTATCGACACACGAGCAGTACTTC.